The 22 T cell receptor beta chains below all came from one sample that was sequenced in a study of blood T cell repertoires in COVID-19. The repertoire was sequenced with immunoSEQ multiplex PCR; TCRdb's copy has only in-frame clones and lacks some. The sample includes some 62,000 clones, roughly 80% seen only once; the top ten take 18%. Sequencing was performed on peripheral blood. All receptors derive from a man aged 55 to 70 with acute or convalescent COVID-19.

The V and J genes are TRBV29-1 and TRBJ2-5, with 7 positions matching TRBD1. The germline gives CDR1 SQVTM, CDR2 ANQGSEA. The CDR3 covers 12 residues. V was pared by 6 bases and J by 3 bases, with 4 bases of the junction left unmatched. The CDR3 sequence is CSVATGEETQYF. The CDR3 DNA is TGCAGCGTAGCCACAGGGGAAGAGACCCAGTACTTC. Based on the CDR3 plus reference TRBV29-1 and TRBJ2-5, the full variable domain is SAVISQKPSRDICQRGTSLTIQCQVDSQVTMMFWYRQQPGQSLTLIATANQGSEATYESGFVIDKFPISRPNLTFSTLTVSNMSPEDSSIYLCSVATGEETQYFGPGTRLLVL.

This clone was recorded a few times. The chain uses TRBV27 and TRBJ2-1; D might be TRBD1 (6 bases). The V gene lost 4 bases and the J gene lost 7 bases, with 17 bases spanning the gap. Per germline, CDR1 MNHEY and CDR2 SMNVEV (reference sequence). The CDR3 spans 15 residues. This CDR3 reads CASSYLGAKVNEQFF. CDR3 nucleotides: TGTGCCAGCAGTTACCTGGGGGCGAAGGTGAATGAGCAGTTCTTC.

The chain's CDR3 is CASRRTRSSYEQYF. The CDR3 DNA follows: TGTGCCAGCAGAAGGACTAGGAGCTCCTACGAGCAGTACTTC. The chain recombines TRBV6-5 with TRBJ2-7, with TRBD2 matching over 7 bases. The CDR3 is made up of 14 amino acids. The J segment lost 0 bases and the V segment lost 6 bases, leaving 5 bases of the junction unmatched. The germline V gene encodes CDR1 MNHEY and CDR2 SVGAGI.

The CDR3 nucleotides read TGTGCCACCAGTGACGCGGCCAGGGCTACGTACTTC. Protein sequence: CATSDAARATYF. The gene calls are TRBV24-1 and TRBJ2-7; D is possibly TRBD1 (5 bases). The CDR3 loop spans 12 amino acids. Germline-derived CDR1 and CDR2 are KGHDR and SFDVKD. The V end lost 4 bases, the J end lost 12 bases, and 15 bases lay between the germline ends.

V and J are TRBV6-5 and TRBJ1-2; 9 nucleotides align to TRBD1. The germline gives CDR1 MNHEY, CDR2 SVGAGI. The CDR3 contains 13 residues. J lost 7 bases, V lost 6 bases, and 6 bases had no gene match. The CDR3, as DNA: TGTGCCAGCAGAGGACAGGGGAACGGTGGCTACACCTTC. Its protein product is CASRGQGNGGYTF.

The V and J genes are TRBV18 and TRBJ2-7; TRBD2 agrees at 7 bases. V shed 5 bases, J shed 2 bases, and the junction held 6 bases outside the gene matches. This CDR3 is built from 14 residues. The germline V gene encodes CDR1 KGHSH and CDR2 LQKENI. The CDR3 reads CASSTQGRAYEQYF. CDR3 nucleotide sequence: TGTGCCAGCTCAACACAAGGGAGGGCCTACGAGCAGTACTTC.

This clone counts as medium-sized. V and J are TRBV9 and TRBJ2-7; D remains unclear. The CDR3 is made up of 13 amino acids. V dropped 0 bases and J dropped 7 bases, with 11 bases sitting between them. CDR1 is SGDLS and CDR2 is YYNGEE in the germline V gene. The CDR3 loop reads CASSVVEYGEQYF. The CDR3 coding sequence is TGTGCCAGCAGCGTAGTAGAGTACGGGGAGCAGTACTTC. The entire variable domain, with the rest obtained from reference TRBV9 and TRBJ2-7, is as follows: DSGVTQTPKHLITATGQRVTLRCSPRSGDLSVYWYQQSLDQGLQFLIQYYNGEERAKGNILERFSAQQFPDLHSELNLSSLELGDSALYFCASSVVEYGEQYFGPGTRLTVT.

The V call is TRBV7-9, the J call TRBJ2-5; TRBD1 matches at 9 bases. This CDR3 spans 14 amino acids. V shed 3 bases, J shed 1 base, and the junction held 0 bases outside the gene matches. CDR1 SEHNR and CDR2 FQNEAQ come from the germline V gene (reference sequence). The CDR3 sequence is CASSLGQGQETQYF. As DNA, the CDR3 is TGTGCCAGCAGCTTGGGACAGGGCCAAGAGACCCAGTACTTC. Complete variable domain (other parts from reference TRBV7-9 and TRBJ2-5): DTGVSQNPRHKITKRGQNVTFRCDPISEHNRLYWYRQTLGQGPEFLTYFQNEAQLEKSRLLSDRFSAERPKGSFSTLEIQRTEQGDSAMYLCASSLGQGQETQYFGPGTRLLVL.

The CDR3 region has the DNA TGTGCCAGCAGTTCCGGGACTAGTTTATTCGACGAGCAGTACTTC. Its protein is CASSSGTSLFDEQYF. The rearrangement joins TRBV6-5 to TRBJ2-7, with 8 bases that match TRBD2. This CDR3 contains 15 residues. The junction had 10 bases not matched to a gene; V was cut back by 4 bases and J by 5 bases. In germline, CDR1 is MNHEY, CDR2 SVGAGI.

The chain couples TRBV10-3 to TRBJ1-3, with D perhaps matching TRBD1 (6 bases). Germline CDR1 reads ENHRY; CDR2 reads SYGVKD. V was trimmed by 8 bases and J by 2 bases, leaving 10 bases between them. The CDR3 runs 13 residues. The CDR3 loop is CAIGRQAGNTIYF. CDR3 in DNA: TGTGCCATCGGCCGACAGGCTGGAAACACCATATATTTT.

CDR3 protein: CASKGGSSSYNEQFF. The CDR3 DNA follows: TGTGCCAGCAAAGGCGGGTCGAGCTCCTACAATGAGCAGTTCTTC. The chain joins TRBV7-9 to TRBJ2-1, with TRBD2 as a possible D gene (5 bases). Germline assignment: CDR1 SEHNR and CDR2 FQNEAQ (reference sequence). Trimming shortened V by 7 bases and J by 0 bases, and 13 bases separated the two germline ends. CDR3 length: 15 amino acids.

J is TRBJ1-4 and V is TRBV19; 10 bases map to TRBD1. Per the germline V gene, CDR1 is LNHDA and CDR2 is SQIVND (reference sequence). CDR3 length: 16 residues. V dropped 6 bases and J dropped 4; count of bases not matched to a gene: 8. The CDR3 region has the DNA TGTGCCAGTAGCAGCGGGACAGGGGACTATAATGAAAAACTGTTTTTT. Protein product: CASSSGTGDYNEKLFF.

In this sample, this clone turned up a few times. V gene TRBV19 combines with J gene TRBJ1-2; weak D call: TRBD1 (5 bases). Between the trimmed V and J ends, which lost 6 bases and 4 bases, there was a span of 21 bases. Germline lookup yields CDR1 LNHDA and CDR2 SQIVND (reference sequence). The CDR3 consists of 16 residues. CDR3: CASRSTGTPLAYGYTF. Here the CDR3 DNA reads TGTGCCAGTAGGTCGACCGGGACTCCCCTGGCCTATGGCTACACCTTC.

V is TRBV28 and J is TRBJ1-6; 7 positions match TRBD1. CDR3 size: 15 residues. Germline loops: CDR1 MDHEN, CDR2 SYDVKM. V lost 3 bases, J lost 8 bases, and 7 bases stayed unmatched. CDR3 coding DNA: TGTGCCAGCAGTTTCCTGGACAGGAGGGATTCACCCCTCCACTTT. Translation: CASSFLDRRDSPLHF.

Regarding this clone: Other DNA sequences in the same sample also yield this CDR3. This rearrangement joins TRBV10-3 to TRBJ2-3; 8 nucleotides line up with TRBD1. CDR1 is ENHRY, CDR2 SYGVKD, per germline. The CDR3 totals 15 residues. V lost 2 bases and J lost 3; bases outside the gene matches: 4. The CDR3 sequence is CAISEDRGRTDTQYF. The DNA for the CDR3 is TGTGCCATCAGTGAGGACAGGGGACGGACAGATACGCAGTATTTT.

This clone turned up a few times. This chain links TRBV6-1 with TRBJ2-7; D gene unclear. The germline gives CDR1 MNHNS, CDR2 SASEGT. V dropped 3 bases and J dropped 2 bases, with 11 bases sitting between them. The CDR3 consists of 14 residues. The CDR3 nucleotides are TGTGCCAGCAGTGATCCGACATTAACCTACGAGCAGTACTTC. Translation gives CASSDPTLTYEQYF.

This rearrangement joins TRBV19 to TRBJ2-2; 10 bases match TRBD2. The CDR3 has 16 residues. The ends lost 4 bases at V and 3 bases at J; junction bases unmatched: 5. Looked up from germline, CDR1 is LNHDA and CDR2 is SQIVND (reference sequence). Here the CDR3 DNA reads TGTGCCAGTAGTACGGGACTAGCGAGGGACACCGGGGAGCTGTTTTTT. This codes for CASSTGLARDTGELFF.

The gene calls are TRBV4-2 and TRBJ2-2; TRBD2 aligns across 10 bases. Trimming removed 3 bases from V and 7 bases from J; junction bases left unmatched: 8. CDR3 length: 16 amino acids. Germline loops: CDR1 LGHNA, CDR2 YNFKEQ. The CDR3 bases are TGTGCCAGCAGCCAGGCCGGGACTAGCGCAGACGGGGAGCTGTTTTTT. Its translation: CASSQAGTSADGELFF.

The rearrangement links TRBV24-1 to TRBJ1-2, with TRBD1 matching over 8 bases. V trimming: 3 bases; J trimming: 0 bases; junction bases outside the gene matches: 5. This CDR3 comprises 16 residues. Germline V CDR1 and CDR2: KGHDR, SFDVKD. Here the CDR3 reads CATSDRTGPTNYGYTF. The CDR3 DNA sequence: TGTGCCACCAGTGATCGGACAGGGCCTACTAACTATGGCTACACCTTC.

The chain employs TRBV6-2 or TRBV6-3 and TRBJ2-3; D might be TRBD2 (6 bases). The CDR3 runs 13 residues. Germline CDR1 reads MNHEY; CDR2 reads SVGEGT. V was clipped by 5 bases and J by 2 bases, with 8 bases between them. The CDR3 spells CASSRRATDTQYF. CDR3 bases: TGTGCCAGCAGTAGGAGGGCCACAGATACGCAGTATTTT.

The rearrangement links TRBV12-3 or TRBV12-4 to TRBJ1-1; 7 positions agree with TRBD1. The J segment lost 9 bases and the V segment lost 5 bases, leaving 9 bases of the junction unmatched. The CDR3 loop spans 13 amino acids. This CDR3 reads CASSEGQVSQAFF. CDR3 sequence (DNA): TGTGCCAGCAGTGAAGGACAGGTCTCACAAGCTTTCTTT.

The J gene is TRBJ2-1, the V gene TRBV9, with TRBD2 matching 7 bases. The length of the CDR3 is 13 residues. Germline values: CDR1 SGDLS, CDR2 YYNGEE. V lost 3 bases and J lost 8; bases outside the gene matches: 5. CDR3 loop: CASSDGTMDEQFF. CDR3 DNA sequence: TGTGCCAGCAGCGACGGGACTATGGATGAGCAGTTCTTC.